Listed here is a single T cell receptor (beta chain). The antigen remains undetermined. Data came from immunoSEQ multiplex PCR; TCRdb stores just in-frame clones and leaves some out. Of 400,000 to 500,000 clones listed, more than 75% are singletons. Per germline, CDR1 SQVTM and CDR2 ANQGSEA. The V and J ends lost 4 bases and 0 bases respectively, with 4 bases between them. The CDR3 runs to 13 residues. This sample is part of a study of Ad26.COV2.S vaccination and SARS-CoV-2 variants. Study-level background: In the study, Ad26.COV2.S was injected intramuscularly once, or twice 56 days apart. Notes on the study in general: Breadth of non-spike TCRs did not differ between vaccinees and placebo recipients.

Treatment: over 15 received Ad26.COV2.S at low or high dose, single or two shots; about five received placebo; per-sample allocation not given. All samples were drawn on day 63, counting from the first vaccine or placebo injection. The sample in question was peripheral blood, obtained in a trial of Ad26.COV2.S vaccine versus placebo. The genes are TRBV29-1 and TRBJ2-6, with unresolved D. The source is a person aged 18-65 years who received the Ad26.COV2.S COVID-19 vaccine or a placebo. The CDR3 region is CSVAISGANVLTF. DNA of the CDR3: TGCAGCGTTGCTATCTCTGGGGCCAACGTCCTGACTTTC.